Listed below are T cell receptor beta chains from one sample, sequenced in a study of CD8+CD57+ T cells in acquired aplastic anemia. TCRdb reprocessed the reads with MiXCR, giving one entry per CDR3 protein. The sample records roughly 280,000 distinct CDR3 sequences, approximately 58% being singletons. Sequencing was performed on sorted CD4+, CD8+, or CD8+CD57+ T cells (not recorded which) from PBMCs. The receptors were gathered from a human donor with aplastic anemia. Each CDR3 is given with its conserved first and last residue. D genes are given only for firm matches. A row's size may be missing; if present it is once, few, many or a size class.

j_gene	d_gene	v_gene	abundance	CDR3aa	CDR3nt
TRBJ2-5	TRBD2	TRBV19	-	CASSRLAQETQYF	TGTGCCAGTAGTAGACTAGCCCAAGAGACCCAGTACTTC
TRBJ1-1	-	TRBV20-1	-	CSARGRGSLSPEAFF	TGCAGTGCTAGAGGGAGGGGCAGTCTCTCTCCTGAAGCTTTCTTT
TRBJ1-1	-	TRBV29-1	-	CSVEVGGTEAFF	TGCAGCGTTGAAGTGGGAGGCACTGAAGCTTTCTTT
TRBJ1-5	-	TRBV19	many	CASSIPGIYSNQPQHF	TGTGCCAGTAGTATTCCGGGGATTTATAGCAATCAGCCCCAGCATTTT
TRBJ1-1	TRBD1	TRBV20-1	-	CSVVMDRETEAFF	TGCAGTGTTGTAATGGACAGGGAGACTGAAGCTTTCTTT
TRBJ2-7	-	TRBV15	-	CATSRRTRGITSYEQYF	TGTGCCACCAGCAGAAGAACCAGGGGAATTACGTCCTACGAGCAGTACTTC
TRBJ2-7	TRBD1	TRBV15	-	CATSTMWDRGIYEQYF	TGTGCCACCAGCACAATGTGGGACAGGGGGATCTACGAGCAGTACTTC
TRBJ1-1	-	TRBV19	many	CASSSTTMNTEAFF	TGTGCCAGTAGTAGCACGACCATGAACACTGAAGCTTTCTTT
TRBJ1-2	-	TRBV9	-	CASRGVGYTF	TGTGCCAGCAGGGGGGTTGGCTACACCTTC
TRBJ1-6	TRBD1	TRBV20-1	-	CSAAGTAVYNSPLHF	TGCAGTGCCGCCGGGACAGCCGTCTATAATTCACCCCTCCACTTT
TRBJ2-7	-	TRBV12-3/TRBV12-4	once	CASSPTGTRNEQYF	TGTGCCAGCAGCCCAACAGGGACTCGGAACGAGCAGTACTTC
TRBJ1-5	-	TRBV2	-	CASRVGVSNQPQHF	TGTGCCAGCAGAGTTGGGGTTAGCAATCAGCCCCAGCATTTT
TRBJ2-6	-	TRBV29-1	many	CSVQSSGANVLTF	TGCAGCGTTCAAAGCTCTGGGGCCAACGTCCTGACTTTC
TRBJ2-5	-	TRBV5-1	few	CASSLVQQGGETQYF	TGCGCCAGCAGCTTGGTCCAACAGGGAGGAGAGACCCAGTACTTC
TRBJ1-2	-	TRBV18	many	CASSPSTDYGYTF	TGTGCCAGCTCACCGTCAACAGACTATGGCTACACCTTC
TRBJ1-1	-	TRBV6-4	few	CASSESGERTEAFF	TGTGCCAGCAGTGAGTCAGGGGAACGCACTGAAGCTTTCTTT
TRBJ1-2	-	TRBV7-9	-	CASSLLAGGYTF	TGTGCCAGCAGCTTACTAGCGGGAGGCTACACCTTC
TRBJ1-2	-	TRBV24-1	-	CATSDHGLVDGYTF	TGTGCCACCAGTGACCACGGACTGGTGGATGGCTACACCTTC
TRBJ1-2	-	TRBV25-1	many	CASSPSTNYGYTF	TGTGCCAGCAGTCCGTCAACTAACTATGGCTACACCTTC
TRBJ2-1	-	TRBV4-1	many	CASSPRWYRLVTPRYNEQFF	TGCGCCAGCAGCCCAAGATGGTACAGGTTGGTCACTCCTCGTTACAATGAGCAGTTCTTC
TRBJ2-7	TRBD1	TRBV2	-	CASRDPGQLDLYEQYF	TGTGCCAGCAGGGATCCGGGACAGCTTGATCTATACGAGCAGTACTTC
TRBJ1-2	-	TRBV24-1	-	CATSGFPNYGYTF	TGTGCCACCAGTGGCTTCCCTAACTATGGCTACACCTTC
TRBJ1-4	TRBD1	TRBV19	-	CASSIGRTGMGEKLFF	TGTGCCAGTAGTATAGGTAGGACAGGGATGGGGGAAAAACTGTTTTTT
TRBJ1-5	TRBD1	TRBV4-1	-	CASSQDPGQDYNQPQHF	TGTGCCAGCAGCCAAGACCCGGGACAGGATTACAATCAGCCCCAGCATTTT
TRBJ2-2	TRBD2	TRBV14	-	CASSQDRGLAENTGELFF	TGTGCCAGCAGCCAAGATAGGGGACTAGCGGAGAACACCGGGGAGCTGTTTTTT
TRBJ2-5	-	TRBV24-1	-	CATSDPFGGEVGETQYF	TGTGCCACCAGTGATCCTTTTGGAGGGGAGGTCGGAGAGACCCAGTACTTC
TRBJ1-4	-	TRBV5-1	-	CASSLWGPGSGEKLFF	TGCGCCAGCAGCTTGTGGGGGCCAGGGTCGGGAGAAAAACTGTTTTTT
TRBJ2-1	-	TRBV12-3/TRBV12-4	many	CASSLVGGASYNEQFF	TGTGCCAGCAGTTTGGTCGGAGGCGCCTCCTACAATGAGCAGTTCTTC
TRBJ1-1	-	TRBV13	-	CASSFPPGAEAFF	TGTGCCAGCAGCTTCCCACCAGGGGCTGAAGCTTTCTTT
TRBJ2-3	-	TRBV9	-	CASSEADDTQYF	TGTGCCAGCAGCGAGGCCGATGATACGCAGTATTTT
TRBJ1-4	-	TRBV19	-	CASSIGRRIKEKLFF	TGTGCCAGTAGTATAGGACGGAGAATCAAAGAAAAACTGTTTTTT
TRBJ2-7	-	TRBV11-2	few	CASSLVGEQYF	TGTGCCAGCAGCTTAGTAGGGGAGCAGTACTTC
TRBJ2-7	TRBD1	TRBV20-1	-	CSAPGQGSEQYF	TGCAGTGCCCCGGGACAGGGAAGTGAGCAGTACTTC
TRBJ1-4	-	TRBV10-3	-	CAISDPLVGRDVEKLFF	TGTGCCATCAGTGACCCCTTGGTGGGCAGGGACGTTGAAAAACTGTTTTTT
TRBJ1-6	-	TRBV5-1	-	CASSLRSTGGYNSPLHF	TGCGCCAGCAGCTTGCGCTCGACGGGGGGCTATAATTCACCCCTCCACTTT
TRBJ2-2	-	TRBV15	many	CATSREQPNTGELFF	TGTGCCACCAGCAGGGAACAGCCGAACACCGGGGAGCTGTTTTTT
TRBJ2-7	-	TRBV20-1	few	CSAPRGRLYEQYF	TGCAGTGCTCCCCGGGGACGGTTATACGAGCAGTACTTC
TRBJ1-6	-	TRBV20-1	few	CSAMGASHSPLHF	TGCAGTGCTATGGGGGCATCTCATTCACCCCTCCACTTT
TRBJ1-2	-	TRBV7-2	few	CASSPRRSQDYGYTF	TGTGCCAGCAGCCCGCGACGCAGTCAAGACTATGGCTACACCTTC
TRBJ1-5	-	TRBV2	-	CASSEGNNNQPQHF	TGTGCCAGCAGTGAAGGCAACAACAATCAGCCCCAGCATTTT
TRBJ2-7	TRBD2	TRBV5-1	-	CASNPAVAGGDEQYF	TGCGCCAGCAACCCGGCCGTAGCGGGAGGCGACGAGCAGTACTTC
TRBJ1-1	-	TRBV2	-	CASSVGEVSTEAFF	TGTGCCAGCAGTGTGGGGGAAGTATCCACTGAAGCTTTCTTT
TRBJ2-3	-	TRBV11-3	-	CASSPVLTPLTQYF	TGTGCCAGCAGCCCGGTCCTGACCCCACTAACGCAGTATTTT
TRBJ1-2	-	TRBV4-1	-	CASSQNRKETF	TGCGCCAGCAGCCAAAATCGTAAGGAGACCTTC
TRBJ2-3	TRBD2	TRBV15	many	CATSRGDGRADTQYF	TGTGCCACCAGCAGAGGAGACGGGAGGGCAGATACGCAGTATTTT
TRBJ1-1	-	TRBV12-3/TRBV12-4	-	CASSFRESTEALF	TGTGCCAGCAGTTTCAGGGAGAGCACTGAAGCTCTCTTT
TRBJ2-1	TRBD2	TRBV7-3	-	CASSPDPLSGGSYNEQFF	TGTGCCAGCAGCCCAGACCCCTTAAGCGGGGGGTCCTACAATGAGCAGTTCTTC
TRBJ2-1	-	TRBV19	-	CASSIVLNNEQFF	TGTGCCAGTAGTATAGTACTGAACAATGAGCAGTTCTTC